This TCR beta chain comes out of a study of blood T cell repertoires in COVID-19. Germline-derived CDR1 and CDR2 are SGHRS and YFSETQ. CDR3 length: 15 residues. Trimming took off 4 bases at V and 2 bases at J, with 16 bases between the two ends. Generated by immunoSEQ multiplex PCR, the TCRdb table keeps only in-frame clones and is missing some. The table lists around 250,000 clones, about nine tenths of them singletons. This sequence originates from a middle-aged man with active or convalescent COVID-19. The rearrangement links TRBV5-1 to TRBJ2-7, with D perhaps TRBD2 (5 bases). Sequencing was performed on peripheral blood. The CDR3 DNA sequence: TGCGCCAGCAGCCTGGGAACGGGAAGAACCTACGAGCAGTACTTC. Translated: CASSLGTGRTYEQYF. Full variable domain (outside the CDR3, taken from reference TRBV5-1 and TRBJ2-7): KAGVTQTPRYLIKTRGQQVTLSCSPISGHRSVSWYQQTPGQGLQFLFEYFSETQRNKGNFPGRFSGRQFSNSRSEMNVSTLELGDSALYLCASSLGTGRTYEQYFGPGTRLTVT.